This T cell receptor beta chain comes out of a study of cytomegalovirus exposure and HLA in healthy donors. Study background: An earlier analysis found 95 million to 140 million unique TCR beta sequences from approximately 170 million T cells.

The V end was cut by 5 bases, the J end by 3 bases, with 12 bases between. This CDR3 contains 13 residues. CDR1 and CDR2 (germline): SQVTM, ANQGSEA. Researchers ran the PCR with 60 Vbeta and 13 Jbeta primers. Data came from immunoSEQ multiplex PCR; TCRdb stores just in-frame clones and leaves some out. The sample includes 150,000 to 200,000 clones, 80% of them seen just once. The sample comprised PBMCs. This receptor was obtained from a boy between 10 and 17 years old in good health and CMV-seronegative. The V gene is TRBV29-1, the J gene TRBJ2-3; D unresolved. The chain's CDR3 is CSVPAPGTDTQYF. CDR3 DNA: TGCAGCGTTCCTGCACCAGGAACAGATACGCAGTATTTT.